The subject of this entry is one TCR beta chain. For each subset, genomic DNA was distributed in equal portions over several immunoSEQ plates. This table comes from immunoSEQ multiplex PCR, and its TCRdb copy is limited to in-frame clones, with some not included. The sample has about 460,000 clones, 70% to 80% seen once. This CDR3 has 11 residues. Trimming shortened V by 4 bases and J by 7 bases, and 11 bases separated the two germline ends. The germline gives CDR1 GTSNPN, CDR2 SVGIG (reference sequence). The data belong to a study of shared clonotypes between healthy human individuals. All donors were Caucasian adults living in Nashville, Tennessee.

This receptor was obtained from a middle-aged woman in good health. Some clones in this sample may be carry-over from other donors' samples. The sequencing input was PBMCs. The chain recombines TRBV30 with TRBJ2-7; TRBD2 might be the D (5 bases). CDR3 loop: CAWKLGWEQYF. Written as DNA, the CDR3 is TGTGCCTGGAAACTAGGATGGGAGCAGTACTTC.